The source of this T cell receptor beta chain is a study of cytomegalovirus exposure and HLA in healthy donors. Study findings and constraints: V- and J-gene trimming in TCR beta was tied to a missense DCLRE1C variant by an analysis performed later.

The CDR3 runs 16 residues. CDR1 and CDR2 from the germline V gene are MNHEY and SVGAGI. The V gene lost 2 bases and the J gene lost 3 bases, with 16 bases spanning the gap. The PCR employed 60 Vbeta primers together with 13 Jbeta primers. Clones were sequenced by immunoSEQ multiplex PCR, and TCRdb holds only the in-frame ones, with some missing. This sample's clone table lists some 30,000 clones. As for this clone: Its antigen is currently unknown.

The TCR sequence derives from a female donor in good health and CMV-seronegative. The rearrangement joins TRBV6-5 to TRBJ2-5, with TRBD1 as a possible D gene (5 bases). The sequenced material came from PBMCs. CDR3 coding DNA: TGTGCCAGCAGTTACGATATCTGGGCAGGGAAAGAGACCCAGTACTTC. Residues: CASSYDIWAGKETQYF.